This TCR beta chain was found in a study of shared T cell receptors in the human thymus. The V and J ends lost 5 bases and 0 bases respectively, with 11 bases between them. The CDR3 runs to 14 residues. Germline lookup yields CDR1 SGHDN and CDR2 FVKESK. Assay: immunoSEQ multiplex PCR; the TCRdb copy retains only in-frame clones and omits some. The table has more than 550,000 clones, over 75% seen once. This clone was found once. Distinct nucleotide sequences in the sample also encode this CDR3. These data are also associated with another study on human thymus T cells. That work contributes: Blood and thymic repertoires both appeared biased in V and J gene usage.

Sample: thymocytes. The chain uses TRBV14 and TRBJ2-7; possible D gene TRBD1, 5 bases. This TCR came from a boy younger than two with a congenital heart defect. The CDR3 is CASSFGHNSYEQYF. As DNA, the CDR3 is TGTGCCAGCAGCTTTGGACATAACTCCTACGAGCAGTACTTC.